This passage covers 25 T cell receptor beta chains from one sample sequenced in a study of blood T cell repertoires in COVID-19 (dated by TCRdb to about 2020). Library method: the immunoSEQ multiplex PCR assay. TCRdb took this table from immuneACCESS and kept in-frame rearrangements with V and J called. Such tables lack part of the clones; where checked against another copy, unresolved V genes explain under half of the gap, and the rest is unexplained. The table for this sample lists roughly 89,000 clones; roughly 80% of them were counted only once. The top ten constitute around 10% of the sample. The sample taken for sequencing was peripheral blood. Every receptor here comes from a woman between 65 and 79 years old with acute or convalescent COVID-19.

This sequence joins TRBV3-1 (or the pseudogene TRBV3-2) and TRBJ1-1, with TRBD1 as a possible D gene (5 bases). This CDR3 is built from 14 residues. Germline V gives CDR1 LGHDT, CDR2 YNNKEL (reference sequence). V lost 3 bases to trimming and J lost 0 bases, with 8 bases between them. This CDR3 reads CASSHGGLNTEAFF. DNA of the CDR3: TGTGCCAGCAGCCACGGGGGTTTGAACACTGAAGCTTTCTTT.

CDR3: CSARQGAEQYF. CDR3 DNA: TGCAGTGCTAGACAGGGGGCCGAGCAGTACTTC. The chain combines TRBV20-1 with TRBJ2-7, with 8 bases lining up with TRBD1. Trimming at V came to 2 bases and at J to 6 bases, leaving 0 bases not matched to a gene. The CDR3 loop spans 11 amino acids. The germline V gene encodes CDR1 DFQATT and CDR2 SNEGSKA (reference sequence).

The V and J genes are TRBV28 and TRBJ2-2; maybe TRBD1 (5 bases). Trimming removed 7 bases at V and 2 bases at J, with 11 bases between. The CDR3 contains 14 residues. Germline CDR1 is MDHEN and CDR2 is SYDVKM. The CDR3 nucleotides read TGTGCCAGCAAGGAGACAGCCAACACCGGGGAGCTGTTTTTT. It codes for CASKETANTGELFF.

The chain joins TRBV28 to TRBJ2-1; D ambiguous. CDR1 and CDR2 from the germline V gene are MDHEN and SYDVKM. Between the trimmed V and J ends, which lost 5 bases and 2 bases, there was a span of 10 bases. The CDR3 runs to 14 residues. The CDR3 sequence is CASSPRGAYNEQFF. The CDR3 DNA is TGTGCCAGCAGTCCCCGAGGAGCCTACAATGAGCAGTTCTTC.

V usage is TRBV6-5 and J usage is TRBJ1-1, with 7 bases aligning to TRBD1. The CDR3 has 15 amino acids. Germline CDR1 reads MNHEY; CDR2 reads SVGAGI. The V and J ends lost 6 bases and 0 bases, in that order; junction bases with no gene match: 7. In nucleotides, the CDR3 is TGTGCCAGCAGAGCCTACAGGGGAATGAACACTGAAGCTTTCTTT. Translation: CASRAYRGMNTEAFF.

The CDR3: CASSGQSDTGEAFF. In DNA form, the CDR3 reads TGTGCCAGCAGTGGGCAATCGGATACTGGTGAAGCTTTCTTT. The chain uses TRBV7-9 and TRBJ1-1, with no clear D. The CDR3 consists of 14 residues. Trimming removed 6 bases at V and 7 bases at J, with 18 bases between. The germline V gene has CDR1 SEHNR and CDR2 FQNEAQ (reference sequence).

The CDR3 spells CSVRRAGEAFF. CDR3 bases: TGCAGCGTTAGAAGGGCAGGGGAAGCTTTCTTT. The chain recombines TRBV29-1 with TRBJ1-1; D may be TRBD1 (5 bases). CDR3 size: 11 residues. Germline V CDR1 and CDR2: SQVTM, ANQGSEA. V dropped 5 bases and J dropped 8 bases, with 12 bases sitting between them.

This chain links TRBV27 with TRBJ2-5, with 9 bases matching TRBD2. In germline, CDR1 is MNHEY, CDR2 SMNVEV (reference sequence). This CDR3 region has 16 residues. Trimming cost V 6 bases and J 7 bases; bases outside gene matches: 15. In DNA form, the CDR3 reads TGTGCCAGCAGCCCAGCGGGGCGGGGGGGCCAGGGGACCCAGTACTTC. Amino acid sequence: CASSPAGRGGQGTQYF.

The V and J genes are TRBV7-6 and TRBJ1-5; D uncertain. Looked up from germline, CDR1 is SGHVS and CDR2 is FNYEAQ. Deletions cut 1 base from V and 3 bases from J, with 13 bases between. CDR3 length equals 16 residues. The CDR3 DNA reads TGTGCCAGCAGCTTAGGGGTTCGAGGGTCCAATCAGCCCCAGCATTTT. This translates into CASSLGVRGSNQPQHF.

The chain joins TRBV9 to TRBJ2-3; D gene unclear. V gave up 0 bases and J gave up 3 bases, with 5 bases separating them. The CDR3 length is 13 residues. The germline V gene encodes CDR1 SGDLS and CDR2 YYNGEE. As DNA, the CDR3 is TGTGCCAGCAGCGTAGTCCTTACAGATACGCAGTATTTT. This sequence encodes CASSVVLTDTQYF.

The V call is TRBV18, the J call TRBJ2-7, with D perhaps matching TRBD1 (6 bases). Between the trimmed V and J ends, which lost 4 bases and 4 bases, there was a span of 11 bases. The CDR3 sequence is 13 residues long. Germline lookup yields CDR1 KGHSH and CDR2 LQKENI. DNA for the CDR3: TGTGCCAGCTCACGGGACACGAGTTACGAGCAGTACTTC. This gives the protein CASSRDTSYEQYF.

The chain is built from TRBV7-7 and TRBJ1-6; TRBD1 matches at 7 bases. Germline V gene sequence: CDR1 SSHAT, CDR2 FNYEAQ (reference sequence). The length of the CDR3 is 13 residues. The V and J ends lost 5 bases and 7 bases, in that order; junction bases with no gene match: 2. CDR3 residues: CASSRDSNSPLHF. The DNA of the CDR3 is TGTGCCAGCAGCCGGGACAGCAATTCACCCCTCCACTTT. The variable domain in full, with the rest retrieved from reference TRBV7-7 and TRBJ1-6, is GAGVSQSPRYKVTKRGQDVTLRCDPISSHATLYWYQQALGQGPEFLTYFNYEAQPDKSGLPSDRFSAERPEGSISTLTIQRTEQRDSAMYRCASSRDSNSPLHFGNGTRLTVT.

The chain has TRBV9 and TRBJ2-3; D is unclear. The ends were cut back, 0 bases at V and 4 bases at J, with 12 bases in the middle. CDR1 is SGDLS, CDR2 YYNGEE, per germline. The CDR3 length is 15 residues. The CDR3 sequence is CASSVDVSIADTQYF. DNA for the CDR3: TGTGCCAGCAGCGTAGACGTAAGCATCGCAGATACGCAGTATTTT.

The CDR3 is CASTAPPLGGGSNEQFF. The CDR3 nucleotides are TGTGCCAGTACGGCTCCACCCCTTGGCGGGGGATCGAATGAGCAGTTCTTC. The rearrangement links TRBV28 to TRBJ2-1; 7 nucleotides match TRBD2. This CDR3 spans 17 amino acids. With 9 bases clipped from V and 7 bases from J, the junction kept 21 bases outside the gene matches. Germline V gives CDR1 MDHEN, CDR2 SYDVKM.

A few counts support this clone. The chain is built from TRBV5-1 and TRBJ2-2; D perhaps matches TRBD1 (6 bases). The CDR3 extends over 15 amino acids. Between the trimmed V and J ends, which lost 4 bases and 5 bases, there was a span of 15 bases. Germline CDR1 SGHRS, CDR2 YFSETQ. CDR3 in amino acids: CASSAAGDRTGELFF. The CDR3 DNA is TGCGCCAGCAGCGCGGCAGGGGACCGAACCGGGGAGCTGTTTTTT.

The V gene is TRBV7-9, the J gene TRBJ2-7, with D possibly being TRBD2 (5 bases). The V end was cut by 5 bases, the J end by 5 bases, with 16 bases between. Germline CDR1 and CDR2: SEHNR and FQNEAQ (reference sequence). The CDR3 extends over 14 amino acids. The CDR3 DNA reads as TGTGCCAGCAGCGTCGGACTCTCCTGGGACGAGCAGTACTTC. Residues: CASSVGLSWDEQYF. The whole variable domain, remainder taken from reference TRBV7-9 and TRBJ2-7, is DTGVSQNPRHKITKRGQNVTFRCDPISEHNRLYWYRQTLGQGPEFLTYFQNEAQLEKSRLLSDRFSAERPKGSFSTLEIQRTEQGDSAMYLCASSVGLSWDEQYFGPGTRLTVT.

The chain employs TRBV11-2 and TRBJ1-1; the D is unclear. CDR3 length equals 14 residues. CDR1 and CDR2 (germline): SGHAT, FQNNGV. V was trimmed by 1 base and J by 8 bases, leaving 14 bases between them. The CDR3 is CASSLAVRPWEAFF. CDR3 coding DNA: TGTGCCAGCAGCTTAGCGGTGAGGCCATGGGAAGCTTTCTTT. Combining the CDR3 with reference TRBV11-2 and TRBJ1-1 gives the whole variable domain EAGVAQSPRYKIIEKRQSVAFWCNPISGHATLYWYQQILGQGPKLLIQFQNNGVVDDSQLPKDRFSAERLKGVDSTLKIQPAKLEDSAVYLCASSLAVRPWEAFFGQGTRLTVV.

This chain joins TRBV5-6 and TRBJ1-4; 7 bases are shared with TRBD1. CDR3 length equals 17 residues. Looked up from germline, CDR1 is SGHDT and CDR2 is YYEEEE. The junction had 9 bases not matched to a gene; V was cut back by 3 bases and J by 1 base. CDR3 loop: CASSSRGTVQTNEKLFF. CDR3 DNA: TGTGCCAGCAGCTCCCGGGGGACAGTTCAAACTAATGAAAAACTGTTTTTT.

The chain joins TRBV12-3 or TRBV12-4 to TRBJ2-7; perhaps TRBD1 as D (7 bases). V was cut by 3 bases and J by 4 bases, with 10 bases left in between. The CDR3 length is 13 residues. The CDR3 region is CASSLEGQYEQYF. The CDR3, as DNA: TGTGCCAGCAGTTTGGAGGGACAGTACGAGCAGTACTTC.

The CDR3 region is CASSITAGPSYEQYF. CDR3 coding DNA: TGTGCCAGCAGCATTACGGCAGGGCCCTCCTACGAGCAGTACTTC. The V and J genes are TRBV11-2 and TRBJ2-7; D possibly corresponds to TRBD1 (5 bases). The CDR3 is 15 amino acids. From germline, CDR1 is SGHAT and CDR2 FQNNGV. Trimming took 5 bases from V and 0 from J, leaving 14 bases between them.

The gene calls are TRBV28 and TRBJ2-7; TRBD1 might be the D (5 bases). The CDR3 consists of 14 residues. V was trimmed by 2 bases and J by 6 bases, leaving 14 bases between them. From germline, CDR1 is MDHEN and CDR2 SYDVKM. CDR3 sequence (DNA): TGTGCCAGCAGTTTACTAAGGGGAAGCACCGAGCAGTACTTC. Encoded protein: CASSLLRGSTEQYF.

The chain employs TRBV2 and TRBJ2-2; 8 positions agree with TRBD2. The germline gives CDR1 SNHLY, CDR2 FYNNEI. V was clipped by 7 bases and J by 5 bases; unmatched bases: 15. This CDR3 is built from 17 residues. CDR3 in DNA: TGTGCCAGCACCCGTGGGGCGGGAGGTTCGGGGACCGGGGAGCTGTTTTTT. This encodes CASTRGAGGSGTGELFF.

The V gene is TRBV7-2, the J gene TRBJ2-7; a possible D gene is TRBD2 (6 bases). The germline V gene encodes CDR1 SGHTA and CDR2 FQGNSA. Trimming stripped 5 bases from V and 0 bases from J, with 11 bases between. This CDR3 has 14 amino acids. The CDR3 spells CASSRDSSSYEQYF. The CDR3 nucleotides are TGTGCCAGCAGCCGGGACTCTTCCTCCTACGAGCAGTACTTC.

This rearrangement joins TRBV15 to TRBJ1-2; possible D gene TRBD1, 5 bases. The CDR3 contains 13 residues. Between the trimmed V and J ends, which lost 4 bases and 8 bases, there was a span of 14 bases. Per germline, CDR1 LNHNV and CDR2 YYDKDF (reference sequence). CDR3 loop: CATSKVRVGGYTF. DNA of the CDR3: TGTGCCACCAGCAAGGTCAGGGTTGGGGGCTACACCTTC.

The CDR3 reads CASSLNPGQPQHF. In nucleotides, the CDR3 is TGTGCCAGCAGTTTAAATCCGGGGCAGCCCCAGCATTTT. The V and J genes are TRBV6-5 and TRBJ1-5; D is unclear. In germline, CDR1 is MNHEY, CDR2 SVGAGI. The V end lost 4 bases, the J end lost 7 bases, and 11 bases lay between the germline ends. The CDR3 sequence is 13 residues long.